The T cell receptor beta chain described here comes from a study of regulatory T cells in long-lasting Graves disease. Whole-study findings and limits: Possibly, accuracy suffered from the small sample size.

The TCR beta library used iRepertoire HTBI primers with Arm-PCR amplification of CDR3. TCRdb passed the multiplex PCR reads through MiXCR, listing each CDR3 protein once. The table lists about 660,000 distinct CDR3 sequences, 30% of them singletons. Sample time point: persistent/refractory GD, antithyroid drugs over 5 years with positive TRAb. Preparation of the TCR library used RNA extracted from PBMCs. On this clonotype: Its antigen is not known.

The sequence derives from a female donor with Graves disease. The source was peripheral blood mononuclear cells (PBMCs), collected when the disease was refractory, from a patient treated with antithyroid drugs.

CDR3 amino acids: CASSDAAGGYEQYF. DNA for the CDR3: TGTGCCAGCAGTGATGCGGCGGGGGGTTACGAGCAGTACTTC. The chain uses TRBV25-1 and TRBJ2-7; TRBD2 matches at 8 bases. V dropped 3 bases and J dropped 4; count of bases not matched to a gene: 5. The germline gives CDR1 MGHDK, CDR2 SYGVNS. The length of the CDR3 is 14 residues.